The 27 T cell receptor beta chains below were found in one sample sequenced in a study of blood T cell repertoires in COVID-19. Libraries were prepared by immunoSEQ multiplex PCR; TCRdb keeps only in-frame clonotypes and omits some of them. The data contain around 190,000 clones, 82% of them seen just once; the ten biggest clones take up 7.8%. The sequenced material came from peripheral blood. The origin of the receptors is a woman aged 55-69 years with COVID-19, enrolled during active disease.

The chain employs TRBV24-1 and TRBJ2-7; 9 nucleotides align to TRBD1. V was pared by 7 bases and J by 5 bases, with 11 bases of the junction left unmatched. Germline values: CDR1 KGHDR, CDR2 SFDVKD. The CDR3 sequence is 15 residues long. The CDR3 nucleotides are TGTGCCACCAGCCCTTCCCGGGACAGGGTCCACGAGCAGTACGTC. Amino acids: CATSPSRDRVHEQYV.

This sequence joins TRBV11-3 and TRBJ1-1, with D perhaps TRBD1 (6 bases). The germline V gene encodes CDR1 SGHNT and CDR2 YENEEA. The CDR3 is 16 residues long. V lost 0 bases and J lost 0, with 11 bases in between. CDR3 sequence: CASSLDRGQLNTEAFF. Here the CDR3 DNA reads TGTGCCAGCAGCTTAGATAGAGGACAGTTGAACACTGAAGCTTTCTTT.

The gene calls are TRBV29-1 and TRBJ1-3; 8 bases line up with TRBD1. The CDR3 length is 13 residues. The ends lost 4 bases at V and 6 bases at J; junction bases unmatched: 5. Germline V CDR1 and CDR2: SQVTM, ANQGSEA. CDR3 sequence reads: CSVGETGVNTIYF. CDR3 sequence (DNA): TGCAGCGTTGGCGAGACAGGGGTAAACACCATATATTTT.

This clone was recorded only once. The chain couples TRBV2 to TRBJ1-5; D is possibly TRBD1 (6 bases). The CDR3 contains 13 residues. Germline CDR1 SNHLY, CDR2 FYNNEI. V was pared by 6 bases and J by 6 bases, with 12 bases between. The CDR3 bases are TGTGCCAGCAGGAGACAGGCTGGTCAGCCCCAGCATTTT. It translates to CASRRQAGQPQHF.

The chain employs TRBV19 and TRBJ2-2; D is perhaps TRBD1 (6 bases). The CDR3 contains 15 residues. Trimming shortened V by 6 bases and J by 1 base, and 12 bases separated the two germline ends. CDR1 is LNHDA, CDR2 SQIVND, per germline (reference sequence). In nucleotides, the CDR3 is TGTGCCAGTAGACCTGGGACACAGAACACCGGGGAGCTGTTTTTT. Amino acid sequence: CASRPGTQNTGELFF.

This clone was seen a single time. The genes are TRBV28 and TRBJ2-7; 10 bases match TRBD2. V gave up 4 bases and J gave up 1 base; unmatched junction bases: 4. CDR3 size: 15 residues. Germline V CDR1 and CDR2: MDHEN, SYDVKM. CDR3: CASSSGLAKSYEQYV. In DNA form, the CDR3 reads TGTGCCAGCAGTTCGGGACTAGCGAAATCCTACGAGCAGTACGTC.

The CDR3 bases are TGTGCCAGCAGCTTGACAGGGCGCAATCAGCCCCAGCATTTT. Amino acids: CASSLTGRNQPQHF. The chain carries TRBV28 and TRBJ1-5; 7 positions match TRBD1. Germline V gives CDR1 MDHEN, CDR2 SYDVKM. V lost 6 bases to trimming and J lost 2 bases; unmatched junction nucleotides: 4. The CDR3 length is 14 residues.

This chain joins TRBV29-1 and TRBJ2-2; D is unclear. The germline V gene encodes CDR1 SQVTM and CDR2 ANQGSEA. With 4 bases removed from V and 0 bases from J, the gap between germline ends came to 12 bases. The length of the CDR3 is 15 residues. The CDR3 sequence: CSVGAGHSNTGELFF. The DNA of the CDR3 is TGCAGCGTTGGGGCAGGCCACTCGAACACCGGGGAGCTGTTTTTT.

This chain uses TRBV7-2 with TRBJ2-2, with 11 bases matching TRBD1. There are 17 residues in the CDR3. Germline V gives CDR1 SGHTA, CDR2 FQGNSA. With V trimmed by 1 base and J by 5 bases, 6 bases remained unmatched. The CDR3, as DNA: TGTGCCAGCAGCTTAGGGACAGGGGGCCGTCGGACCGGGGAGCTGTTTTTT. Its translation: CASSLGTGGRRTGELFF.

The table lists this clone with a count of one. The chain couples TRBV9 to TRBJ2-1; 7 bases fit TRBD2. After removal of 3 bases from V and 1 base from J, the junction contained 7 bases not matched to a gene. CDR1 and CDR2 (germline): SGDLS, YYNGEE. The CDR3 sequence is 16 residues long. The chain's CDR3 is CASSGSSGSSYNEQFF. The CDR3 coding sequence is TGTGCCAGCAGCGGGAGTAGCGGGTCATCCTACAATGAGCAGTTCTTC.

The J gene is TRBJ1-5, the V gene TRBV10-3; no firm D call. The ends were cut back, 8 bases at V and 4 bases at J, with 12 bases in the middle. From germline, CDR1 is ENHRY and CDR2 SYGVKD. The CDR3 runs 13 residues. For the CDR3, the DNA is TGTGCCATCCGCGAACTTGAAAATCAGCCCCAGCATTTT. Translating gives CAIRELENQPQHF.

This clone was observed a handful of times. J is TRBJ2-7 and V is TRBV28; TRBD1 aligns across 7 bases. This CDR3 spans 12 amino acids. With 6 bases clipped from V and 9 bases from J, the junction kept 8 bases outside the gene matches. Germline V gene data show CDR1 as MDHEN and CDR2 as SYDVKM. CDR3 in amino acids: CASSSDRVRQYV. CDR3 nucleotide sequence: TGTGCCAGCAGCAGTGACAGGGTAAGGCAGTACGTC.

V gene TRBV28 combines with J gene TRBJ2-3; a weak D match, TRBD1 (6 bases). Germline CDR1 MDHEN, CDR2 SYDVKM. The CDR3 consists of 16 residues. The V end lost 6 bases, the J end lost 6 bases, and 22 bases lay between the germline ends. Here the CDR3 DNA reads TGTGCCAGCAGCACCATCCGGGGCAGCGGACAGGATACGCAGTATTTT. Its protein product is CASSTIRGSGQDTQYF. Based on the CDR3 plus reference TRBV28 and TRBJ2-3, the full variable domain is DVKVTQSSRYLVKRTGEKVFLECVQDMDHENMFWYRQDPGLGLRLIYFSYDVKMKEKGDIPEGYSVSREKKERFSLILESASTNQTSMYLCASSTIRGSGQDTQYFGPGTRLTVL.

V usage is TRBV7-9 and J usage is TRBJ2-3, with TRBD1 matching over 7 bases. Germline V lookup: CDR1 SEHNR, CDR2 FQNEAQ (reference sequence). V was clipped by 3 bases and J by 10 bases; unmatched bases: 4. The CDR3 consists of 12 residues. Here the CDR3 DNA reads TGTGCCAGCAGCTTCCCCGGGACAGCGCAGTATTTT. It codes for CASSFPGTAQYF. The full variable domain, completed using reference TRBV7-9 and TRBJ2-3, is DTGVSQNPRHKITKRGQNVTFRCDPISEHNRLYWYRQTLGQGPEFLTYFQNEAQLEKSRLLSDRFSAERPKGSFSTLEIQRTEQGDSAMYLCASSFPGTAQYFGPGTRLTVL.

The chain couples TRBV6-5 to TRBJ2-7; a possible D gene is TRBD2 (5 bases). Trimming removed 5 bases at V and 7 bases at J, with 18 bases between. There are 14 residues in the CDR3. Per the germline V gene, CDR1 is MNHEY and CDR2 is SVGAGI. The CDR3 bases are TGTGCCAGCAGTCATTCGACGGGAACCGGGGAGCAGTACGTC. This gives the protein CASSHSTGTGEQYV.

V and J are TRBV15 and TRBJ1-4; D call uncertain. Trimming took off 0 bases at V and 0 bases at J, with 14 bases between the two ends. In germline, CDR1 is LNHNV, CDR2 YYDKDF (reference sequence). CDR3 length: 18 amino acids. As DNA, the CDR3 is TGTGCCACCAGCAGAGATAAGGGAGGGAGCTCAACTAATGAAAAACTGTTTTTT. It yields the protein CATSRDKGGSSTNEKLFF.

This chain connects TRBV10-3 to TRBJ1-2, with D unclear. This CDR3 region has 14 residues. Trimming took off 7 bases at V and 0 bases at J, with 12 bases between the two ends. Germline assignment: CDR1 ENHRY and CDR2 SYGVKD. CDR3 protein: CAIMGDLANYGYTF. CDR3 coding DNA: TGTGCCATCATGGGAGATTTAGCTAACTATGGCTACACCTTC.

This clone was picked up many times. The J gene is TRBJ2-5, the V gene TRBV6-5, with 10 bases that match TRBD2. The V and J ends lost 7 bases and 5 bases, in that order; junction bases with no gene match: 7. Germline V gives CDR1 MNHEY, CDR2 SVGAGI. This CDR3 is 14 amino acids long. The CDR3 spells CASMPSGSRETQYF. The CDR3 nucleotides read TGTGCCAGCATGCCTAGCGGGAGTCGTGAGACCCAGTACTTC.

The chain carries TRBV5-1 and TRBJ2-2, with 8 nucleotides matching TRBD2. The CDR3 is 16 amino acids. Trimming removed 1 base from V and 5 bases from J; junction bases left unmatched: 7. Looked up from germline, CDR1 is SGHRS and CDR2 is YFSETQ. The CDR3 region is CASSLLPGGRTGELFF. CDR3 bases: TGCGCCAGCAGCTTGTTACCGGGGGGGCGTACCGGGGAGCTGTTTTTT.

The chain carries TRBV3-1 (or the pseudogene TRBV3-2) and TRBJ1-6, with D maybe TRBD1 (5 bases). This CDR3 is 12 amino acids long. V shed 4 bases and J shed 13 bases, with 11 bases lying between them. Looked up from germline, CDR1 is LGHDT and CDR2 is YNNKEL (reference sequence). CDR3 loop: CASSRTWSPLHF. The CDR3 region has the DNA TGTGCCAGCAGCCGGACATGGTCTCCCCTCCACTTT.

This chain connects TRBV30 to TRBJ2-1; possible D gene TRBD2, 7 bases. The CDR3 totals 16 residues. V lost 8 bases, J lost 4 bases, and 24 bases lay in between. Germline V gene lookup returns CDR1 GTSNPN and CDR2 SVGIG (reference sequence). The CDR3 DNA reads TGTGCCACTGGAAAGGGGGTAGGACTAGATTACAATGAGCAGTTCTTC. Translation gives CATGKGVGLDYNEQFF.

This chain links TRBV28 with TRBJ1-6; no clear D. The CDR3 is made up of 16 amino acids. From germline, CDR1 is MDHEN and CDR2 SYDVKM. V lost 8 bases and J lost 6, with 20 bases in between. CDR3 in DNA: TGTGCCAGCGGGGTGGACTTCGCTAACTTTAATTCACCCCTCCACTTT. Protein product: CASGVDFANFNSPLHF.

This clone has a handful of counts. V and J are TRBV5-5 and TRBJ2-3; possible D gene TRBD2, 6 bases. The CDR3 loop spans 15 amino acids. V was cut by 0 bases and J by 1 base, with 9 bases left in between. Per the germline V gene, CDR1 is SGHKS and CDR2 is YYEKEE (reference sequence). DNA of the CDR3: TGTGCCAGCAGCTTGGCCTGGGGGGGCACAGATACGCAGTATTTT. Amino acids: CASSLAWGGTDTQYF.

This sequence joins TRBV6-6 and TRBJ2-6; no clear D. The CDR3 loop spans 15 amino acids. Trimming removed 6 bases from V and 1 base from J, with 10 bases in between. Per the germline V gene, CDR1 is MNHNY and CDR2 is SVGAGI (reference sequence). The CDR3 loop reads CASRKDNSGANVLTF. The CDR3 region has the DNA TGTGCCAGCAGAAAAGACAATTCTGGGGCCAACGTCCTGACTTTC.

The chain recombines TRBV6-6 with TRBJ2-5, with a tentative D call TRBD1 (5 bases). Germline V lookup: CDR1 MNHNY, CDR2 SVGAGI (reference sequence). This CDR3 is 14 amino acids long. Trimming took off 2 bases at V and 2 bases at J, with 9 bases between the two ends. CDR3 in DNA: TGTGCCAGCAGTTACGGGGCTCATCAAGAGACCCAGTACTTC. It encodes CASSYGAHQETQYF.

This clone was seen a handful of times. The rearrangement links TRBV9 to TRBJ1-1; D gene unclear. V lost 3 bases and J lost 4, with 13 bases in between. Germline CDR1 and CDR2: SGDLS and YYNGEE. The CDR3 contains 14 residues. The CDR3 nucleotides read TGTGCCAGCAGCGCCGACACTCTGAGCACTGAAGCTTTCTTT. Protein sequence: CASSADTLSTEAFF.

This chain uses TRBV5-6 with TRBJ2-2; D gene unclear. From germline, CDR1 is SGHDT and CDR2 YYEEEE. V dropped 1 base and J dropped 5 bases, with 12 bases sitting between them. The CDR3 length is 15 residues. CDR3 in amino acids: CASSLRVASTGELFF. CDR3 DNA: TGTGCCAGCAGCTTGCGGGTGGCCTCGACCGGGGAGCTGTTTTTT.